Only a few counts were recorded for the clone carrying this TCR beta chain. This sample stems from a study of identical twins. Template switching added a universal primer site, and cDNA bore unique molecular identifiers. TCRdb reprocessed the 5' RACE reads via MiXCR and lists one record per CDR3 protein. In the table there are 250,000 or so distinct CDR3 sequences, 6% to 8.5% of which are singletons. The germline gives CDR1 SEHNR, CDR2 FQNEAQ (reference sequence). Trimming removed 5 bases from V and 6 bases from J, with 10 bases in between. The CDR3 is made up of 13 amino acids. These same records also appear under a second study, on yellow fever vaccine responses in identical twins.

The clonotype comes from a woman aged 18-29 years in good health. The chain is built from TRBV7-9 and TRBJ2-2, with a tentative D call TRBD1 (6 bases). Material: CD8+ T cells sorted from blood. The CDR3 here is CASSQPGAGELFF. The DNA for the CDR3 is TGTGCCAGCAGCCAACCAGGGGCCGGGGAGCTGTTTTTT.